Listed here are 7 T cell receptor beta chains from one sample, sequenced in a study of CD4+ T cells in melanoma. Generated by immunoSEQ multiplex PCR, the TCRdb table keeps only in-frame clones and is missing some. Found here are about 55,000 clones, 60% to 80% of them singletons; the top ten hold about 5.1%. The sequencing input was tumor tissue. The receptors derive from a human donor with melanoma.

This clone was seen once. The genes are TRBV29-1 and TRBJ1-4; 8 bases fit TRBD1. Germline CDR1 is SQVTM and CDR2 is ANQGSEA. With 8 bases clipped from V and 4 bases from J, the junction kept 6 bases outside the gene matches. CDR3 length: 13 residues. The CDR3 DNA follows: TGCAGCACCGGACAGGGTGTTAATGAAAAACTGTTTTTT. The encoded protein is CSTGQGVNEKLFF.

This chain connects TRBV5-4 to TRBJ2-3, with D hard to call. The CDR3 consists of 13 residues. The germline gives CDR1 SGHNT, CDR2 YYREEE (reference sequence). Trimming took off 6 bases at V and 1 base at J, with 9 bases between the two ends. The CDR3 DNA sequence: TGTGCCAGCAAAGGACCAGGCACAGATACGCAGTATTTT. Encoded protein: CASKGPGTDTQYF.

The V call is TRBV6-5, the J call TRBJ2-1; 7 bases match TRBD2. CDR3 size: 15 residues. The V gene's germline CDR1 is MNHEY and CDR2 SVGAGI. V trimming: 6 bases; J trimming: 6 bases; junction bases outside the gene matches: 11. Here the CDR3 reads CASSPVGRGINEQFF. The CDR3 DNA sequence: TGTGCCAGCAGCCCCGTCGGGCGGGGGATCAATGAGCAGTTCTTC.

V and J are TRBV5-6 and TRBJ1-5; D unclear. Trimming took off 4 bases at V and 0 bases at J, with 11 bases between the two ends. There are 15 residues in the CDR3. Per germline, CDR1 SGHDT and CDR2 YYEEEE. For the CDR3, the DNA is TGTGCCAGCAGCAAGACGGGTTATAGCAATCAGCCCCAGCATTTT. Protein sequence: CASSKTGYSNQPQHF.

This chain links TRBV19 with TRBJ2-7; D could derive from TRBD1 or TRBD2 (5 bases each). The CDR3 sequence is 13 residues long. Germline V gene sequence: CDR1 LNHDA, CDR2 SQIVND (reference sequence). Trimming shortened V by 2 bases and J by 5 bases, and 10 bases separated the two germline ends. CDR3 amino acids: CASSINRGDEQYF. CDR3 sequence (DNA): TGTGCCAGTAGTATAAACCGAGGGGACGAGCAGTACTTC. Using reference TRBV19 and TRBJ2-7 for the parts outside the CDR3, the full variable domain is DGGITQSPKYLFRKEGQNVTLSCEQNLNHDAMYWYRQDPGQGLRLIYYSQIVNDFQKGDIAEGYSVSREKKESFPLTVTSAQKNPTAFYLCASSINRGDEQYFGPGTRLTVT.

As concerns this clone: One junction end does not reproduce the germline sequence, and a read error may be involved. This sequence joins TRBV7-7 and TRBJ2-1, with 7 nucleotides matching TRBD2. This CDR3 has 13 residues. Germline-derived CDR1 and CDR2 are SSHAT and FNYEAQ (reference sequence). The CDR3 region is CASSLALGLAEFF. The CDR3 bases are TGTGCTAGCAGCTTAGCGCTTGGGCTAGCGGAGTTCTTC.

The V gene is TRBV18, the J gene TRBJ1-2; D unresolved. The CDR3 has 14 amino acids. Trimming took 1 base from V and 6 from J, leaving 12 bases between them. Per germline, CDR1 KGHSH and CDR2 LQKENI. The CDR3 loop reads CASSPQEGFHGYTF. Here the CDR3 DNA reads TGTGCCAGCTCACCACAAGAAGGGTTCCATGGCTACACCTTC.